This T cell receptor beta chain was captured in a study of blood T cell repertoires in COVID-19. Turning to the study itself: The origin of the acute and convalescent COVID-19 samples was the United States, Italy and Spain. The analysed material was cDNA or gDNA that came from T cells, B-cell-depleted T cells, or PBMCs.

The data were produced by immunoSEQ multiplex PCR, yet TCRdb's version contains in-frame clones alone and is incomplete. Of 200,000 to 300,000 clones in the sample, 84% are singletons; the top ten hold 4% to 5%. This CDR3 has 15 residues. Trimming pared 5 bases from V and 6 bases from J, leaving 17 bases between. Germline CDR1 and CDR2: LNHDA and SQIVND (reference sequence). This receptor was identified in a man aged 55 to 70 with acute or convalescent COVID-19. This chain links TRBV19 with TRBJ2-1; the D gene is possibly TRBD2 (6 bases). What was sequenced was peripheral blood. In DNA, the CDR3 is TGTGCCAGTAGTTCTGGGGAGGTAGTTGGCAATGAGCAGTTCTTC. Translating gives CASSSGEVVGNEQFF.